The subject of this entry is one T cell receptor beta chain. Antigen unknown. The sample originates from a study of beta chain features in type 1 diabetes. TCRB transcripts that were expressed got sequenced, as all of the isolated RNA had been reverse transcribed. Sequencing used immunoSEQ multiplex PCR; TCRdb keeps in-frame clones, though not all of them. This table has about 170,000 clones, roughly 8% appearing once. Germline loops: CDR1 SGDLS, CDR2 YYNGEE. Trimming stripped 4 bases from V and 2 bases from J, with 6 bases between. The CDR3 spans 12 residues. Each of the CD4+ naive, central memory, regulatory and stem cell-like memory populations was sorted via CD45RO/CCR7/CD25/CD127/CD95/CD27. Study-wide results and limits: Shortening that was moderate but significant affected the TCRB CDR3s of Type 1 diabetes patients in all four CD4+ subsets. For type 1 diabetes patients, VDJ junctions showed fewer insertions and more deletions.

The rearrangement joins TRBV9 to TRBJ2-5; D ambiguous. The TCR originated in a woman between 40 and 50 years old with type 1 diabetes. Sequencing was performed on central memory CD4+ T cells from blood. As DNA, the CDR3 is TGTGCCAGCAGCTCAGTGCAAGAGACCCAGTACTTC. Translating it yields CASSSVQETQYF. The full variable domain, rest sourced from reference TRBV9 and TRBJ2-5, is DSGVTQTPKHLITATGQRVTLRCSPRSGDLSVYWYQQSLDQGLQFLIQYYNGEERAKGNILERFSAQQFPDLHSELNLSSLELGDSALYFCASSSVQETQYFGPGTRLLVL.